The 18 T cell receptor beta chains given below trace back to one sample, sequenced in a study of blood T cell repertoires in COVID-19 (dated by TCRdb to 2018 to 2021). The library was generated by the immunoSEQ multiplex PCR assay. TCRdb obtained this table from immuneACCESS and retained in-frame rearrangements with V and J assigned. These tables miss some clones; where compared with another copy, unresolved V genes account for less than half of the shortfall, and the remainder is unexplained. This sample holds 25,000 to 30,000 clones; about 94% were observed only once. The ten largest account for roughly 4% of the sample. Material: peripheral blood. Receptors were obtained from a human donor with active COVID-19. The donor label of this sample is uncertain.

The CDR3 DNA reads TGTGCCAGCAGCCCTCCGCGAGGGTATGGTTCACCCCTCCACTTT. Its protein product is CASSPPRGYGSPLHF. The chain links TRBV7-9 to TRBJ1-6, with D unclear. This CDR3 has 15 residues. Trimming cost V 5 bases and J 9 bases, with 17 bases left between them. Looked up from germline, CDR1 is SEHNR and CDR2 is FQNEAQ (reference sequence).

The chain recombines TRBV6-5 with TRBJ2-1, with a weak D call TRBD2 (5 bases). V was shortened by 6 bases and J by 4 bases, with 10 bases between the two germline ends. The CDR3 is 13 amino acids. Germline CDR1 and CDR2: MNHEY and SVGAGI. The CDR3 region is CASRLSGYNEQFF. DNA of the CDR3: TGTGCCAGCAGACTCAGCGGATACAATGAGCAGTTCTTC.

The chain couples TRBV27 to TRBJ2-3; D might be TRBD2 (6 bases). Germline-derived CDR1 and CDR2 are MNHEY and SMNVEV (reference sequence). Trimming pared 3 bases from V and 0 bases from J, leaving 7 bases between. This CDR3 comprises 14 residues. This CDR3 reads CASSFAGSTDTQYF. CDR3 in DNA: TGTGCCAGCAGTTTCGCGGGGAGCACAGATACGCAGTATTTT.

With regard to this clone: The junction differs from germline at one of its ends, possibly a read error. The V gene is TRBV5-5, the J gene TRBJ2-7, with a tentative D call TRBD1 (5 bases). The CDR3 runs to 13 residues. Germline loops: CDR1 SGHKS, CDR2 YYEKEE (reference sequence). In DNA, the CDR3 is TGTGCCAGCAGTTTGGACAACTCCTACGAGCAGTACTTC. Translated: CASSLDNSYEQYF.

The chain uses TRBV7-2 and TRBJ2-7, with D possibly matching TRBD1 (6 bases). This CDR3 comprises 14 residues. Trimming cost V 1 base and J 7 bases, with 14 bases left between them. Germline values: CDR1 SGHTA, CDR2 FQGNSA. CDR3 residues: CASSLVWGQVEQYF. The CDR3 region has the DNA TGTGCCAGCAGCTTAGTGTGGGGGCAGGTAGAGCAGTACTTC.

V usage is TRBV19 and J usage is TRBJ2-5, with D possibly matching TRBD2 (5 bases). Germline V lookup: CDR1 LNHDA, CDR2 SQIVND (reference sequence). This CDR3 has 14 residues. Trimming took off 4 bases at V and 2 bases at J, with 11 bases between the two ends. The CDR3 loop reads CASSRIAGQETQYF. As DNA, the CDR3 is TGTGCCAGTAGTAGAATTGCGGGTCAAGAGACCCAGTACTTC. Based on the CDR3 plus reference TRBV19 and TRBJ2-5, the full variable domain is DGGITQSPKYLFRKEGQNVTLSCEQNLNHDAMYWYRQDPGQGLRLIYYSQIVNDFQKGDIAEGYSVSREKKESFPLTVTSAQKNPTAFYLCASSRIAGQETQYFGPGTRLLVL.

This chain links TRBV5-5 with TRBJ2-3; D perhaps matches TRBD2 (6 bases). Germline V CDR1 and CDR2: SGHKS, YYEKEE (reference sequence). The CDR3 has 15 amino acids. V was trimmed by 4 bases and J by 3 bases, leaving 15 bases between them. The CDR3 here is CASSRKDGGTDTQYF. CDR3 DNA: TGTGCCAGCAGCCGCAAGGACGGGGGAACAGATACGCAGTATTTT.

V is TRBV5-1 and J is TRBJ1-2, with 7 nucleotides matching TRBD1. The CDR3 runs to 17 residues. V was pared by 0 bases and J by 2 bases, with 10 bases of the junction left unmatched. Germline V gives CDR1 SGHRS, CDR2 YFSETQ. In DNA form, the CDR3 reads TGCGCCAGCAGCTTGGCAAAAGGGGGACAGAGGAACTATGGCTACACCTTC. Encoded protein: CASSLAKGGQRNYGYTF.

J is TRBJ2-7 and V is TRBV3-1 (or the pseudogene TRBV3-2), with 9 bases identical to TRBD1. The germline V gene has CDR1 LGHDT and CDR2 YNNKEL (reference sequence). The CDR3 is made up of 15 amino acids. Germline trimming cut 5 bases from V and 4 bases from J; bases unmatched to any gene: 9. CDR3 residues: CASSTRDRVSYEQYF. For the CDR3, the DNA is TGTGCCAGCAGCACCCGGGACAGGGTCTCTTACGAGCAGTACTTC.

This sequence joins TRBV19 and TRBJ2-4; D remains ambiguous. This CDR3 is 14 amino acids long. Trimming removed 6 bases from V and 6 bases from J, with 15 bases in between. Germline V gene sequence: CDR1 LNHDA, CDR2 SQIVND (reference sequence). The CDR3: CASSPTGRRNIQYF. The CDR3 DNA is TGTGCCAGTAGCCCCACCGGAAGGAGAAACATTCAGTACTTC. Using reference TRBV19 and TRBJ2-4 for the parts outside the CDR3, the full variable domain is DGGITQSPKYLFRKEGQNVTLSCEQNLNHDAMYWYRQDPGQGLRLIYYSQIVNDFQKGDIAEGYSVSREKKESFPLTVTSAQKNPTAFYLCASSPTGRRNIQYFGAGTRLSVL.

V usage is TRBV18 and J usage is TRBJ1-6; 9 bases fit TRBD1. Looked up from germline, CDR1 is KGHSH and CDR2 is LQKENI. The CDR3 has 14 residues. V was pared by 2 bases and J by 8 bases, with 1 base of the junction left unmatched. The CDR3: CASSPRDRDSPLHF. The CDR3 DNA reads as TGTGCCAGCTCACCAAGGGACAGGGATTCACCCCTCCACTTT. Complete variable domain (other parts from reference TRBV18 and TRBJ1-6): NAGVMQNPRHLVRRRGQEARLRCSPMKGHSHVYWYRQLPEEGLKFMVYLQKENIIDESGMPKERFSAEFPKEGPSILRIQQVVRGDSAAYFCASSPRDRDSPLHFGNGTRLTVT.

This clone was seen once. This sequence joins TRBV10-2 and TRBJ2-3; the D gene is possibly TRBD1 (7 bases). The V and J ends lost 7 bases and 4 bases respectively, with 12 bases between them. The germline V gene encodes CDR1 WSHSY and CDR2 SAAADI. There are 13 residues in the CDR3. The CDR3 reads CASKTGRSDTQYF. The CDR3 nucleotides read TGCGCCAGCAAGACAGGGAGGTCAGATACGCAGTATTTT.

This clone was found a few times. The chain carries TRBV19 and TRBJ1-5; 10 nucleotides align to TRBD1. The CDR3 is made up of 18 amino acids. CDR1 is LNHDA, CDR2 SQIVND, per germline (reference sequence). The trim removed 5 bases at V and 2 bases at J, leaving 12 bases unmatched. Written as DNA, the CDR3 is TGTGCCAGTAGTGCCAGGACAGGGGGGCCTTGGCGCAATCAGCCCCAGCATTTT. It is translated as CASSARTGGPWRNQPQHF.

The chain carries TRBV7-9 and TRBJ1-5; 8 bases match TRBD1. V lost 5 bases, J lost 0 bases, and 3 bases stayed unmatched. The V gene's germline CDR1 is SEHNR and CDR2 FQNEAQ (reference sequence). The CDR3 totals 15 residues. The DNA for the CDR3 is TGTGCCAGCAGCAAGACAGGGGATAGCAATCAGCCCCAGCATTTT. Translation gives CASSKTGDSNQPQHF.

The J gene is TRBJ2-2, the V gene TRBV6-4; no firm D call. V lost 10 bases and J 4 bases, leaving 16 bases between the germline ends. This CDR3 contains 14 residues. The germline gives CDR1 MRHNA, CDR2 SNTAGT. The CDR3 nucleotides read TGTGCCACCTCAAGTCGGTACGGCACCGGGGAGCTGTTTTTT. The encoded protein is CATSSRYGTGELFF.

The V call is TRBV28, the J call TRBJ1-1; a weak D match, TRBD1 (5 bases). V was pared by 6 bases and J by 7 bases, with 15 bases between. The CDR3 runs to 13 residues. The germline CDR1 and CDR2 sequences are MDHEN and SYDVKM. CDR3 nucleotide sequence: TGTGCCAGCAGGTGGAGGGGCAGGGATGAAGCTTTCTTT. Encoded protein: CASRWRGRDEAFF.

V and J are TRBV21-1 and TRBJ2-7; the table's D gene call, TRBD2, was not cross checked with the DNA. TRBV21-1 is deemed a pseudogene. CDR3 length: 20 amino acids. CDR3 sequence (DNA): TGTGCCAGCAGCACCTGGGGGGTAGCGGGGGTATACTTACCCGGGTACGAGCAGTACTTC. Translating gives CASSTWGVAGVYLPGYEQYF.

V and J are TRBV7-8 and TRBJ1-2; weak D call: TRBD1 (5 bases). The CDR3 has 15 amino acids. The germline V gene encodes CDR1 SGHVS and CDR2 FQNEAQ. V was clipped by 5 bases and J by 2 bases, with 15 bases between them. The CDR3 region is CASSPRGGMNYGYTF. DNA of the CDR3: TGTGCCAGCAGCCCGCGGGGGGGAATGAACTATGGCTACACCTTC.